The 5 T cell receptor beta chains given below trace back to one sample, sequenced in a study of T cell repertoires in cytomegalovirus infection. These TCRs' antigens remain unknown. TCRdb processed the reads anew with MiXCR; each CDR3 protein has one entry. The repertoire holds more than 300,000 distinct CDR3 sequences, with about a third as singletons. The sample was cultured PBMCs, taken from culture after CMV antigen stimulation. The receptor source for this set is a human donor in good health (CMV status not recorded). Some clones in this sample may be carry-over from other donors' samples.

The chain recombines TRBV20-1 with TRBJ1-6; D is possibly TRBD1 (6 bases). This CDR3 has 14 amino acids. V was shortened by 3 bases and J by 8 bases, with 14 bases between the two germline ends. Germline CDR1 is DFQATT and CDR2 is SNEGSKA (reference sequence). CDR3 nucleotide sequence: TGCAGTGCTAGTACAGGGAAGAAGGATTCACCCCTCCACTTT. This sequence encodes CSASTGKKDSPLHF.

The chain is built from TRBV5-8 and TRBJ2-3, with D possibly matching TRBD2 (6 bases). This CDR3 is built from 17 residues. Trimming stripped 3 bases from V and 4 bases from J, with 21 bases between. Germline CDR1 reads SGHTS; CDR2 reads YDEGEE. The CDR3 DNA is TGTGCCAGCAGCTCGGGGACTCTCGCCCCCCAGGCAGATACGCAGTATTTT. Translated: CASSSGTLAPQADTQYF. Supplemented by reference TRBV5-8 and TRBJ2-3, the full variable domain reads EAGVTQSPTHLIKTRGQQATLRCSPISGHTSVYWYQQALGLGLQFLLWYDEGEERNRGNFPPRFSGRQFPNYSSELNVNALELEDSALYLCASSSGTLAPQADTQYFGPGTRLTVL.

This clonotype was seen just once. This chain connects TRBV27 to TRBJ2-3; a weak D match, TRBD2 (5 bases). V lost 4 bases to trimming and J lost 0 bases, with 8 bases between them. Germline CDR1 MNHEY, CDR2 SMNVEV (reference sequence). The CDR3 sequence is 14 residues long. CDR3 coding DNA: TGTGCCAGCAGTTATGACTATAGCACAGATACGCAGTATTTT. This codes for CASSYDYSTDTQYF.

This clonotype has more than one count but fewer than ten. V usage is TRBV6-5 and J usage is TRBJ2-2; TRBD2 might be the D (6 bases). There are 13 residues in the CDR3. Germline values: CDR1 MNHEY, CDR2 SVGAGI. Trimming took off 8 bases at V and 2 bases at J, with 9 bases between the two ends. CDR3 sequence reads: CASRSGNTGELFF. Here the CDR3 DNA reads TGTGCCAGCCGTAGCGGTAACACCGGGGAGCTGTTTTTT.

The chain uses TRBV27 and TRBJ1-4; no definite D call. From germline, CDR1 is MNHEY and CDR2 SMNVEV (reference sequence). There are 14 residues in the CDR3. The V and J ends lost 0 bases and 4 bases respectively, with 6 bases between them. The CDR3 DNA is TGTGCCAGCAGTTTATCCAGGATTAATGAAAAACTGTTTTTT. It specifies CASSLSRINEKLFF.